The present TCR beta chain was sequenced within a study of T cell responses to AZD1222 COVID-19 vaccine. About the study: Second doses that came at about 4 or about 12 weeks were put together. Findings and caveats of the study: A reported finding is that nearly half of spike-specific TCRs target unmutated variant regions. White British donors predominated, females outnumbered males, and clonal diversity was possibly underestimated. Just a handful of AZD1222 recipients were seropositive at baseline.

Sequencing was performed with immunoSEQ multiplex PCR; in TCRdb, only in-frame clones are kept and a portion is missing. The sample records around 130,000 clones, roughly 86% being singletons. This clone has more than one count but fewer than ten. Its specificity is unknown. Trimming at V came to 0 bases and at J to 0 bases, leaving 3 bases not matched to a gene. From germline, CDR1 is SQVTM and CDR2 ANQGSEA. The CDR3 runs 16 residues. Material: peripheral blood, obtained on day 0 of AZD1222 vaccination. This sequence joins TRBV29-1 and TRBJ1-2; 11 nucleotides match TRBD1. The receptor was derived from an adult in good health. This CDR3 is CSVEDGDRGANYGYTF. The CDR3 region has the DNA TGCAGCGTTGAAGATGGGGACAGGGGGGCTAACTATGGCTACACCTTC. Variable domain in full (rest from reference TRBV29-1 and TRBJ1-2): SAVISQKPSRDICQRGTSLTIQCQVDSQVTMMFWYRQQPGQSLTLIATANQGSEATYESGFVIDKFPISRPNLTFSTLTVSNMSPEDSSIYLCSVEDGDRGANYGYTFGSGTRLTVV.